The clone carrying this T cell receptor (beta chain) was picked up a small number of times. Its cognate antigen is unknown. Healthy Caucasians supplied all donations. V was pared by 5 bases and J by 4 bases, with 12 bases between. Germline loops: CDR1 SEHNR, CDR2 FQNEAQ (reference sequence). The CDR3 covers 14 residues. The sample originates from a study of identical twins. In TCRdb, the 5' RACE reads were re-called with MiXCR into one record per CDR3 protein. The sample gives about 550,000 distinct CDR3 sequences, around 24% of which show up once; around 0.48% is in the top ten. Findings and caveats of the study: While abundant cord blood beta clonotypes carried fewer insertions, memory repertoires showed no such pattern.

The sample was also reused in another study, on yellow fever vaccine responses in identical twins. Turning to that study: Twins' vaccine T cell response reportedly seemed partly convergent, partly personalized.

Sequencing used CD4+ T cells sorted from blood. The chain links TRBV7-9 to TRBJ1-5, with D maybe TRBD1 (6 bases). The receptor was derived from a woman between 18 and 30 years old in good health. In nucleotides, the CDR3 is TGTGCCAGCAGCAGCAGACAGGTAAATCAGCCCCAGCATTTT. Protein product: CASSSRQVNQPQHF.